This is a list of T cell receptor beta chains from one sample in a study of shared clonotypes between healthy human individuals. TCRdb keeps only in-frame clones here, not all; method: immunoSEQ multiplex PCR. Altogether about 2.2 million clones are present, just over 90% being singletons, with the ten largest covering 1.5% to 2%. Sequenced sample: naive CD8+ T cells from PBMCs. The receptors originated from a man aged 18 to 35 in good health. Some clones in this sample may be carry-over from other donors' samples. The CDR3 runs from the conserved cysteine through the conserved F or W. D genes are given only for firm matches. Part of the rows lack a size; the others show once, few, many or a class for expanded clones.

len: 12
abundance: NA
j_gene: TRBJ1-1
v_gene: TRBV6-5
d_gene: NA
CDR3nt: TGTGCCAGCAGTCCGTACAGGGCTGAAGCTTTCTTT
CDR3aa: CASSPYRAEAFF

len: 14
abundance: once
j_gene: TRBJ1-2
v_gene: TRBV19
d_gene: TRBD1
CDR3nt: TGTGCCAGTAGTCTGACAGGGGTGTACTATGGCTACACCTTC
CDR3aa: CASSLTGVYYGYTF

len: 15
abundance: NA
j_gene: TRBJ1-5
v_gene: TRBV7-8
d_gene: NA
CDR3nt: TGTGCCAGCAGCGACCCAGGGGAGGGCAATCAGCCCCAGCATTTT
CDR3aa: CASSDPGEGNQPQHF

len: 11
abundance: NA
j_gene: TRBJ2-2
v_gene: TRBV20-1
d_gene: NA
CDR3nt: TGCAGTGCTACGGGAGTCGGGGAGCTGTTTTTT
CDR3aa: CSATGVGELFF

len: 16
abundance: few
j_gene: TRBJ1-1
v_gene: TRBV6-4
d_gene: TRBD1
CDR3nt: TGTGCCAGCAGACCCCGAGGAGGGGGCATGAACACTGAAGCTTTCTTT
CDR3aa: CASRPRGGGMNTEAFF

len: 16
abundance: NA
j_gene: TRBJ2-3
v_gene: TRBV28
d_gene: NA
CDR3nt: TGTGCCAGCAGTTTCACCTCTCTACGGGGTGAGGATACGCAGTATTTT
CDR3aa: CASSFTSLRGEDTQYF

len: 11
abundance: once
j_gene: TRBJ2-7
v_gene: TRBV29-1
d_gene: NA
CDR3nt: TGCAGCGTTGAGAACCGGGCGGGGCAGTACTTC
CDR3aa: CSVENRAGQYF

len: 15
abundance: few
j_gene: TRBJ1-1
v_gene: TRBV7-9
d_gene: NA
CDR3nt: TGTGCCAGCAGCTCAACTTGGACGGAGAACACTGAAGCTTTCTTT
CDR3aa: CASSSTWTENTEAFF

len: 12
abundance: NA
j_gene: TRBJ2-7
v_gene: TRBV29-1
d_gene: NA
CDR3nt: TGCAGCGCTAGGGGGGCTGGCTACGAGCAGTACTTC
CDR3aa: CSARGAGYEQYF

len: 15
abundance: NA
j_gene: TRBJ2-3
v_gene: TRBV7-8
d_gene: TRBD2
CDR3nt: TGTGCCAGCAGCTCCGGGACTAGTGTCGCAGATACGCAGTATTTT
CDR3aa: CASSSGTSVADTQYF

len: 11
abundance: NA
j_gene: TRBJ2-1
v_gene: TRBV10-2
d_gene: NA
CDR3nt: TGCGCCAGCAGTTCGGGTCTTGAGCAGTTCTTC
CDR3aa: CASSSGLEQFF

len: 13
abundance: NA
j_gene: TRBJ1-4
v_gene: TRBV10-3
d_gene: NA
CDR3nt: TGTGCCACCTCCCTGGGGACGGGGGAAAAACTGTTTTTT
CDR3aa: CATSLGTGEKLFF

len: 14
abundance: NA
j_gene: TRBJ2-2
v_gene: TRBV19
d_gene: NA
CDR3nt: TGTGCCAGTAGTTACTCGACAGACACCGGGGAGCTGTTTTTT
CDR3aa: CASSYSTDTGELFF

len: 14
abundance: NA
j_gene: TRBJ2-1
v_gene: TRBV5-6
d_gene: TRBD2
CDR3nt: TGTGCCAGCAGCTACGGAGCGGGGAACAATGAGCAGTTCTTC
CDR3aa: CASSYGAGNNEQFF

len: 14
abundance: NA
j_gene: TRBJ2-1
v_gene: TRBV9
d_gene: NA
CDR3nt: TGTGCCAGCAGCGTTTCCGGGGGGCGAGATGAGCAGTTCTTC
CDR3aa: CASSVSGGRDEQFF

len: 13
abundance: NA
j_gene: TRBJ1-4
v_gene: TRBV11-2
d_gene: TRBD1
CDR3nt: TGTGCCAGCAAAAACAGGGGCAGGGGAAAACTGTTTTTT
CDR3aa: CASKNRGRGKLFF

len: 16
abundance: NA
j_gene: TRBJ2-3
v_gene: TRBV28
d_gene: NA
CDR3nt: TGTGCCAGCAGTTTAAGACAGGTTCGTGGCACAGATACGCAGTATTTT
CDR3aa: CASSLRQVRGTDTQYF

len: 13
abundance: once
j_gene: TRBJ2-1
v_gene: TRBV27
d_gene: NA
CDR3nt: TGTGCCAGCAGACTGGACTCCTACAATGAGCAGTTCTTC
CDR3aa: CASRLDSYNEQFF

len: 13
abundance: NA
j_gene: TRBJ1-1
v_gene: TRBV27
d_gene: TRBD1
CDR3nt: TGTGCCAGCAGTGCTGGACAGGGGTTTGAAGCTTTCTTT
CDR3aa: CASSAGQGFEAFF

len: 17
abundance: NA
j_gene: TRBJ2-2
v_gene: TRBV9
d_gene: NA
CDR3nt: TGTGCCAGCAGCGTAGCCCGAGGCAGGGGAAACACCGGGGAGCTGTTTTTT
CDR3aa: CASSVARGRGNTGELFF

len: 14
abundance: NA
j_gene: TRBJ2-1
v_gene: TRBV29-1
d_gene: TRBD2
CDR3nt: TGCAGCACTAAAGCGGGGGCTTCCTACAATGAGCAGTTCTTC
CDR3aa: CSTKAGASYNEQFF

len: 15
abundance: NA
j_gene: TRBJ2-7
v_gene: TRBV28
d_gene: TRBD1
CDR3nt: TGTGCCAGCAGCACACCCGGGACAGACCACTACGAGCAGTACTTC
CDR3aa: CASSTPGTDHYEQYF

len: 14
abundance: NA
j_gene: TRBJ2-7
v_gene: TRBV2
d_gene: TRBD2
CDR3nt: TGTGCCAGCAGCCCTCCTCCGGGACTAGGGGAGCAGTACTTC
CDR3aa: CASSPPPGLGEQYF

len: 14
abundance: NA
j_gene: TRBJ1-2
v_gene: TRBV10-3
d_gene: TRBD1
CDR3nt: TGTGCCATCAGTACGGACAGGGGGGACTATGGCTACACCTTC
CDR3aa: CAISTDRGDYGYTF

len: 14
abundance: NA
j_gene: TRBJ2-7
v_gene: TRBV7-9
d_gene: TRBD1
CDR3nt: TGTGCCAGCAGCTCCCCGGACAGGGAGGCCGAGCAGTACTTC
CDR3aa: CASSSPDREAEQYF

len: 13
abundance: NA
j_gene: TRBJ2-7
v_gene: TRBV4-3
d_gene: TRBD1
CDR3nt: TGCGCCAGCAGCACGGACAGGTCCTACGAGCAGTACTTC
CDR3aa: CASSTDRSYEQYF

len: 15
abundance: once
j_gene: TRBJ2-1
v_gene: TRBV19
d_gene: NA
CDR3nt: TGTGCCAGCCTAGGACCGGGACTGGCCTACAATGAGCAGTTCTTC
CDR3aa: CASLGPGLAYNEQFF

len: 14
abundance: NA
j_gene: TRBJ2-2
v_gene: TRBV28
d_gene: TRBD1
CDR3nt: TGTGCCAGCAGTTATGGACAGGGAACCGGGGAGCTGTTTTTT
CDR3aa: CASSYGQGTGELFF

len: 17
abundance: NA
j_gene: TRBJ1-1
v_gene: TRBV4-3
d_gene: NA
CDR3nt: TGCGCCAGCAGCAGGATACTGGCCCCTAGCGGGAACACTGAAGCTTTCTTT
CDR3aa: CASSRILAPSGNTEAFF

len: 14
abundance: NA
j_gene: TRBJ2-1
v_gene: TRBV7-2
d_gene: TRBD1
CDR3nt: TGTGCCAGCAGCCAGACAGGGTATAACAATGAGCAGTTCTTC
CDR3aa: CASSQTGYNNEQFF